The 3 T cell receptor beta chains given below trace back to one sample, sequenced in a study of Graves' ophthalmopathy and Graves' hyperthyroidism. RNA transcripts were the source from which TCR beta CDR3 regions were amplified. An opening RT-PCR round employed HTBI primers and preceded a second-round multiplex PCR. MiXCR was run by TCRdb on the multiplex PCR reads, yielding one entry per CDR3 protein. Among about 400,000 distinct CDR3 sequences, 20% to 25% were seen once, and the ten largest hold roughly 3.2%. Sequenced material: peripheral blood. These TCRs come from a young woman with stable Graves' hyperthyroidism.

There are many counts of this clonotype. The chain links TRBV7-9 to TRBJ1-1; 7 bases align to TRBD1. This CDR3 contains 14 residues. After removal of 4 bases from V and 4 bases from J, the junction contained 6 bases not matched to a gene. CDR1 SEHNR and CDR2 FQNEAQ come from the germline V gene (reference sequence). In nucleotides, the CDR3 is TGTGCCAGCAGCTCCCAGGGGGGGACCACTGAAGCTTTCTTT. Translation gives CASSSQGGTTEAFF.

The chain links TRBV29-1 to TRBJ1-6, with D possibly matching TRBD1 (5 bases). The V end was cut by 6 bases, the J end by 0 bases, with 30 bases between. CDR1 is SQVTM and CDR2 is ANQGSEA in the germline V gene. The CDR3 has 21 residues. The DNA for the CDR3 is TGCAGCGTCGTTGACGGCTTGCAGGGTCTGGGTCACAGCTCCTATAATTCACCCCTCCACTTT. Its translation is CSVVDGLQGLGHSSYNSPLHF.

The chain uses TRBV27 and TRBJ2-2, with D maybe TRBD1 (6 bases). V shed 2 bases and J shed 6 bases, with 13 bases lying between them. CDR1 is MNHEY and CDR2 is SMNVEV in the germline V gene (reference sequence). The CDR3 has 15 amino acids. CDR3 loop: CASSLGWTVPGELFF. Written as DNA, the CDR3 is TGTGCCAGCAGTTTAGGATGGACAGTCCCCGGGGAGCTGTTTTTT.